This TCR beta chain originates from a study of OX40 agonist ivuxolimab in advanced cancers. The germline gives CDR1 SGDLS, CDR2 YYNGEE. CDR3 length equals 13 residues. V lost 4 bases, J lost 2 bases, and 2 bases stayed unmatched. Data came from immunoSEQ multiplex PCR; TCRdb stores just in-frame clones and leaves some out. The sample includes approximately 58,000 clones, about 80% of them seen just once. This clone came up once. The sample in question was CD4+ or CD8+ T cells sorted from blood, obtained in a trial of the OX40 agonist ivuxolimab. This chain connects TRBV9 to TRBJ2-5; 7 nucleotides line up with TRBD2. The sequence derives from an adult with an advanced solid tumor such as melanoma, head and neck, liver or kidney cancer. The CDR3 region is CASSSGGQETQYF. As DNA, the CDR3 is TGTGCCAGCAGCTCGGGGGGACAAGAGACCCAGTACTTC.